The TCR beta chain described here comes from a study of T-cell memory formation after mild COVID-19. The CDR3 consists of 13 residues. Looked up from germline, CDR1 is SEHNR and CDR2 is FQNEAQ (reference sequence). The V end was cut by 1 base, the J end by 4 bases, with 5 bases between. The TCR alpha and TCR beta cDNA libraries, bearing sample barcodes and UMIs, were generated by 5'RACE using constant-segment primers. TCRdb used MiXCR to reprocess the 5' RACE reads, holding one entry per CDR3 protein. The sample includes about 45,000 distinct CDR3 sequences, 8.5% to 10% of them seen just once. The sample comprised PBMCs or a T cell subset sorted from them (not recorded which). The V call is TRBV7-9, the J call TRBJ2-1, with D unresolved. This clonotype was sampled from an adult woman who had mild COVID-19 (a few samples of this study predate the infection). Cell type and time point are not known. Here the CDR3 reads CASSLETYNEQFF. The CDR3 nucleotides are TGTGCCAGCAGCTTAGAGACTTACAATGAGCAGTTCTTC.